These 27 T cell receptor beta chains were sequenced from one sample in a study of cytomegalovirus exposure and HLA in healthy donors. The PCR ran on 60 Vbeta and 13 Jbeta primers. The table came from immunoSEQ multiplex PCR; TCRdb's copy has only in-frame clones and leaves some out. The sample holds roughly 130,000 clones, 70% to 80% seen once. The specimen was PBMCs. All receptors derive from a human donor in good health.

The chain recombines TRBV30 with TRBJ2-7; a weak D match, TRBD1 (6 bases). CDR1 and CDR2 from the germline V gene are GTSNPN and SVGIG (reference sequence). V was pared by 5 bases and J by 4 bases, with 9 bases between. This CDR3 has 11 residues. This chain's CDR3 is CAWRTAYEQYF. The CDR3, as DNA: TGTGCCTGGCGGACAGCGTACGAGCAGTACTTC.

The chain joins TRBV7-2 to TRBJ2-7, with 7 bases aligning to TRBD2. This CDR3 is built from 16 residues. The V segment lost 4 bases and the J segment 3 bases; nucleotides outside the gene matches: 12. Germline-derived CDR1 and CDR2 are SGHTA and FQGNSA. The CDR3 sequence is CASSSVPRTRNYEQYF. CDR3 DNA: TGTGCCAGCAGCTCCGTCCCCCGGACTAGAAACTACGAGCAGTACTTC.

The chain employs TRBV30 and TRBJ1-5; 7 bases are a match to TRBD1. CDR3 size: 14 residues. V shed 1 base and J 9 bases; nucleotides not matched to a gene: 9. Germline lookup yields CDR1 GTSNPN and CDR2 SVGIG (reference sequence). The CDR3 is CAWSGRTGGGPQHF. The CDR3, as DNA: TGTGCCTGGAGTGGAAGGACAGGCGGAGGGCCCCAGCATTTT.

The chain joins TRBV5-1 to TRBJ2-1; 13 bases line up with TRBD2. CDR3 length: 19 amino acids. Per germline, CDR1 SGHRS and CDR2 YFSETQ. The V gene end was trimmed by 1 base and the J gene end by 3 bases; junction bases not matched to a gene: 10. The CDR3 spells CASSLFPGLAGVVYNEQFF. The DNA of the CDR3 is TGCGCCAGCAGCTTGTTTCCAGGACTAGCGGGAGTTGTCTACAATGAGCAGTTCTTC.

CDR3 region: CASSLTGTGGEGYTF. The CDR3 DNA sequence: TGTGCCAGCAGCTTAACCGGGACAGGGGGCGAGGGCTACACCTTC. The chain has TRBV9 and TRBJ1-2; TRBD1 aligns across 12 bases. The J segment lost 8 bases and the V segment lost 4 bases, leaving 9 bases of the junction unmatched. Per the germline V gene, CDR1 is SGDLS and CDR2 is YYNGEE. The CDR3 spans 15 residues.

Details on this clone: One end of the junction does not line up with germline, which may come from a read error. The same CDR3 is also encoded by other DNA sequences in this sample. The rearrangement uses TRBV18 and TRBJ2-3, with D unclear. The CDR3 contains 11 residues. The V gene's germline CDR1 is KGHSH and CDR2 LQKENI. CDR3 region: CASSPPGWQYF. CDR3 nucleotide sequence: TGCGCCAGCTCACCTCCAGGATGGCAGTATTTT. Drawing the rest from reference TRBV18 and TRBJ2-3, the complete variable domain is NAGVMQNPRHLVRRRGQEARLRCSPMKGHSHVYWYRQLPEEGLKFMVYLQKENIIDESGMPKERFSAEFPKEGPSILRIQQVVRGDSAAYFCASSPPGWQYFGPGTRLTVL.

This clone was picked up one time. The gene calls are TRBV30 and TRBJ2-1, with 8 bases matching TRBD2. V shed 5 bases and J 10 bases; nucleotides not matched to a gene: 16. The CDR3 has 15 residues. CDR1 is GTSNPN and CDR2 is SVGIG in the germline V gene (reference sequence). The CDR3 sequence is CAWARGTRAVREQFF. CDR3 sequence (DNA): TGTGCCTGGGCCCGCGGGACTAGAGCGGTGCGCGAGCAGTTCTTC. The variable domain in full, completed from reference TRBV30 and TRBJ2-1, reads SQTIHQWPATLVQPVGSPLSLECTVEGTSNPNLYWYRQAAGRGLQLLFYSVGIGQISSEVPQNLSASRPQDRQFILSSKKLLLSDSGFYLCAWARGTRAVREQFFGPGTRLTVL.

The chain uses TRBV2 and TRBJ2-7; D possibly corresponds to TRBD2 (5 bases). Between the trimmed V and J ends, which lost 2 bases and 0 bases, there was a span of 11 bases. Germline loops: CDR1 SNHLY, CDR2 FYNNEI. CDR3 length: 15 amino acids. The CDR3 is CASSETRPSSYEQYF. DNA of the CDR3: TGTGCCAGCAGTGAAACTAGGCCGAGCTCCTACGAGCAGTACTTC.

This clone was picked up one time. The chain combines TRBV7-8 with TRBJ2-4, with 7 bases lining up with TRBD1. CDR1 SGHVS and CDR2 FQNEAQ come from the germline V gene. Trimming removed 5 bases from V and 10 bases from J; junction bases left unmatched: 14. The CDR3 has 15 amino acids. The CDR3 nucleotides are TGTGCCAGCAGCACAACAGGGGCCACAGGGGTGATTCAGTACTTC. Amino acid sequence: CASSTTGATGVIQYF.

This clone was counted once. The CDR3 reads CASSQDGGLAGVSGELFF. In DNA, the CDR3 is TGCGCCAGCAGCCAAGATGGGGGGCTAGCGGGAGTGAGCGGGGAGCTGTTTTTT. The J gene is TRBJ2-2, the V gene TRBV4-3, with TRBD2 matching over 10 bases. V dropped 0 bases and J dropped 7; count of bases not matched to a gene: 11. The CDR3 runs 18 residues. CDR1 and CDR2 (germline): LGHNA, YSLEER.

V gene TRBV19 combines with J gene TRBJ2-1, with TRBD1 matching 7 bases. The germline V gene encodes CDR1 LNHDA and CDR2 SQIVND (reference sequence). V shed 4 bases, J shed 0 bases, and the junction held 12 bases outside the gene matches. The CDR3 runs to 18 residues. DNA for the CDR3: TGTGCCAGTAGTAGGACCCCCGGGACAGCGAGCTCCTACAATGAGCAGTTCTTC. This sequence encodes CASSRTPGTASSYNEQFF.

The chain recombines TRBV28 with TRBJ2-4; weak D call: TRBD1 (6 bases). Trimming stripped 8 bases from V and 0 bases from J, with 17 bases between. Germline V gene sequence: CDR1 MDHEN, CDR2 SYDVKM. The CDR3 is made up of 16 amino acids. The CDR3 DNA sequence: TGTGCCAGCGGACGACAGGAGACGCTAGCCAAAAACATTCAGTACTTC. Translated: CASGRQETLAKNIQYF.

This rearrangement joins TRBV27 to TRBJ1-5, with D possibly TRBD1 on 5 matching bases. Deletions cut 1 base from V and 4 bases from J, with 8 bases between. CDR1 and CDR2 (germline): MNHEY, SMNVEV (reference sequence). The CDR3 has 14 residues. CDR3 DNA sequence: TGTGCCAGCAGTTTATTGGGGGGAAATCAGCCCCAGCATTTT. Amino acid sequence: CASSLLGGNQPQHF.

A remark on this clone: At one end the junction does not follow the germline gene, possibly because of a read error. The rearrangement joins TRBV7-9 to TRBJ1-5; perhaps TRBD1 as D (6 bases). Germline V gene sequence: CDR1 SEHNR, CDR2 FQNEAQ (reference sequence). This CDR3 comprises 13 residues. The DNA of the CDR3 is TGTTCCAGCAGCTCTTCGACAGGAGGTGGCCAGCATTTT. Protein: CSSSSSTGGGQHF.

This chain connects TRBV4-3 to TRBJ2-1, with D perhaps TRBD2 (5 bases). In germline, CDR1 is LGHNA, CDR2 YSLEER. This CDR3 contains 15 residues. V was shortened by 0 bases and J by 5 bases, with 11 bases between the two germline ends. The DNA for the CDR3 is TGCGCCAGCAGCCAAGATGGCGGGCCGAACAATGAGCAGTTCTTC. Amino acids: CASSQDGGPNNEQFF.

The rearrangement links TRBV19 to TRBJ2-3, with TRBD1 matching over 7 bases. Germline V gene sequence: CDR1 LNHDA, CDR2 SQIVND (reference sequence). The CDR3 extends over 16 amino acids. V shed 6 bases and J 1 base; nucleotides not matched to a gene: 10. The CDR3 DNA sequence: TGTGCCAGTAGCAACCCGGGACAGTGGGGCACAGATACGCAGTATTTT. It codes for CASSNPGQWGTDTQYF.

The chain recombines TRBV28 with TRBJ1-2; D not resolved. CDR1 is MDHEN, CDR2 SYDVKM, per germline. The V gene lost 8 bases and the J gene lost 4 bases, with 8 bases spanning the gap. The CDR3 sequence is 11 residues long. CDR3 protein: CASGFGYGYTF. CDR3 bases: TGTGCCAGCGGCTTTGGCTATGGCTACACCTTC.

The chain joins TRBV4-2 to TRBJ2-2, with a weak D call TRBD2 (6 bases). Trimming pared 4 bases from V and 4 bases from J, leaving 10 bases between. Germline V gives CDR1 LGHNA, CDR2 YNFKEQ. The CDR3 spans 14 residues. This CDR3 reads CASSPLGGTGELFF. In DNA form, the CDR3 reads TGTGCCAGCAGCCCCCTCGGGGGCACCGGGGAGCTGTTTTTT.

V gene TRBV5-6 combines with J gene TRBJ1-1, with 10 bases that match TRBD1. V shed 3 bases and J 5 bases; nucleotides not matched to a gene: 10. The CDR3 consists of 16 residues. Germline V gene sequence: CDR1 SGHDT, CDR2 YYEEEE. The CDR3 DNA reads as TGTGCCAGCAGCTCACCACTGGGGACAGGGGAGACTGAAGCTTTCTTT. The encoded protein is CASSSPLGTGETEAFF. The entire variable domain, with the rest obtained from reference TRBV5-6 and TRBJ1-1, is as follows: DAGVTQSPTHLIKTRGQQVTLRCSPKSGHDTVSWYQQALGQGPQFIFQYYEEEERQRGNFPDRFSGHQFPNYSSELNVNALLLGDSALYLCASSSPLGTGETEAFFGQGTRLTVV.

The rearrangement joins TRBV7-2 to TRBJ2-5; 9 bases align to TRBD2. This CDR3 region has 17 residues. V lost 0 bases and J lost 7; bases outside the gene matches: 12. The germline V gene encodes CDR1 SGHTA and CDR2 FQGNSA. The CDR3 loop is CASSLARSRGGPGTQYF. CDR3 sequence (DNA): TGTGCCAGCAGCTTAGCGCGGTCGCGGGGGGGCCCGGGGACCCAGTACTTC.

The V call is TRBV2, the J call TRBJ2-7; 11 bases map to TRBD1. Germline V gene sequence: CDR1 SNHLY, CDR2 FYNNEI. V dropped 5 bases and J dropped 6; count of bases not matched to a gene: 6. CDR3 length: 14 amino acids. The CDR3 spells CASSSGTGGFEQYF. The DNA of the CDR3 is TGTGCCAGCAGTTCCGGGACAGGGGGGTTCGAGCAGTACTTC.

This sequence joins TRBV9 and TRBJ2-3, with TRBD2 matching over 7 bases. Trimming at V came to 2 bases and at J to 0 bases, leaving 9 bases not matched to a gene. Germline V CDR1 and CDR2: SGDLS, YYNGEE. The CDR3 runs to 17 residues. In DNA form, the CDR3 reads TGTGCCAGCAGCGTCTATGCGGGAGCTAGGAGCACAGATACGCAGTATTTT. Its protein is CASSVYAGARSTDTQYF.

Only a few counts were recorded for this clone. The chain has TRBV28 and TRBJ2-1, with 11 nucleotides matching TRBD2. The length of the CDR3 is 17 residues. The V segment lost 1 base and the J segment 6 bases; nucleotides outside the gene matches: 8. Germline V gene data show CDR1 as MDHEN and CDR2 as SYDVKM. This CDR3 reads CASSLSQPLAGVNEQFF. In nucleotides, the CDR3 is TGTGCCAGCAGTTTATCCCAGCCACTAGCGGGAGTCAATGAGCAGTTCTTC.

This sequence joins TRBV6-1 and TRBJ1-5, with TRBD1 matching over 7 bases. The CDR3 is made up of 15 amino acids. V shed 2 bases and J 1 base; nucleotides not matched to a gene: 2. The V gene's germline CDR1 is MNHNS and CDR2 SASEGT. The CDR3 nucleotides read TGTGCCAGCAGTGAAATGACAGGGAGCAATCAGCCCCAGCATTTT. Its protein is CASSEMTGSNQPQHF.

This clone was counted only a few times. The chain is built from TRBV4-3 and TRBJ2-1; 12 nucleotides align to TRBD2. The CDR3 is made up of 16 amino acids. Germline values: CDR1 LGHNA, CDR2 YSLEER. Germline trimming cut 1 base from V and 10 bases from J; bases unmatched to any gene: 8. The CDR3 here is CASSQVRTSGAGEQFF. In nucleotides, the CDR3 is TGCGCCAGCAGCCAAGTAAGGACTAGCGGGGCGGGGGAGCAGTTCTTC.

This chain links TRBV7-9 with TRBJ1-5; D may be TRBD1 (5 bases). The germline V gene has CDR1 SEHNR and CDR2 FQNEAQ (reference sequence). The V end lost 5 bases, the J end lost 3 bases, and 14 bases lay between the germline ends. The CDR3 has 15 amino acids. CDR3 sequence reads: CASSPGTSFNQPQHF. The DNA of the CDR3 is TGTGCCAGCAGCCCAGGGACTTCGTTCAATCAGCCCCAGCATTTT.

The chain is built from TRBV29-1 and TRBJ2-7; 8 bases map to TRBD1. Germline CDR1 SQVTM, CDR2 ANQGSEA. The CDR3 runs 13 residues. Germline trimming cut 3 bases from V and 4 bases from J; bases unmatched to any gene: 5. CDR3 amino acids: CSVDGTGPYEQYF. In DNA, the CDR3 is TGCAGCGTTGACGGGACAGGTCCTTACGAGCAGTACTTC.